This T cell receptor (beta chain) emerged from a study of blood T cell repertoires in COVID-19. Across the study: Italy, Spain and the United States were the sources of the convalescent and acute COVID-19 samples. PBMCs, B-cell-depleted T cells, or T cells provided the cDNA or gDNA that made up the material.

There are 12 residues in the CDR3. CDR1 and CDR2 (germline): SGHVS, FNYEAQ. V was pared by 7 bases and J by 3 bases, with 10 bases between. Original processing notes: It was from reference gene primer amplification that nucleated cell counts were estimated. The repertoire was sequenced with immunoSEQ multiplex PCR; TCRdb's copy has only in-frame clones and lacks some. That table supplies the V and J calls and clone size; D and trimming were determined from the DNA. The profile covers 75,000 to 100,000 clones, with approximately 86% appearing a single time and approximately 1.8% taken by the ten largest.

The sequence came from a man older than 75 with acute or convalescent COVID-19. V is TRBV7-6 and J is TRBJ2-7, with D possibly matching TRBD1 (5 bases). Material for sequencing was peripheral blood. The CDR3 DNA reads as TGTGCCAGCAACGGACACCACTACGAGCAGTACTTC. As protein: CASNGHHYEQYF.